This record looks at one T cell receptor (beta chain) sequence and its context. The antigen remains unidentified. CDR3 length: 13 amino acids. CDR1 is SGHTA and CDR2 is FQGNSA in the germline V gene. V shed 6 bases and J 6 bases; nucleotides not matched to a gene: 4. This entry comes from a study of cytomegalovirus exposure and HLA in healthy donors. Notes on the study in general: In a later analysis, first-cohort TCR clusters were found to tend to co-occur in the approximately 120 validation repertoires. Reports described diagnosis of cytomegalovirus status by the classifier as highly specific and sensitive.

Here immunoSEQ multiplex PCR was the method, and the copy in TCRdb shows in-frame clones only, minus some. The sample lists roughly 60,000 clones, approximately 96% occurring once. The material sequenced was PBMCs. The V and J genes are TRBV7-2 and TRBJ2-4; 8 positions agree with TRBD1. The TCR sequence derives from a man younger than 35 in good health and CMV-seronegative. CDR3 protein: CASSFGQGNIQYF. CDR3 DNA: TGTGCCAGCAGTTTTGGACAGGGAAACATTCAGTACTTC.